One and the same sample provided the 8 T cell receptor beta chains below, sequenced in a study of blood T cell repertoires in COVID-19. Using immunoSEQ multiplex PCR, the repertoire was profiled, and TCRdb retains in-frame clones only, with some absent. The table records some 82,000 clones, around 81% of them present only once. Sequencing was done on a sample of peripheral blood. The receptor set was obtained from a man aged 80 or over with acute or convalescent COVID-19.

V gene TRBV9 combines with J gene TRBJ2-7; D ambiguous. The CDR3 has 14 residues. The ends were cut back, 1 base at V and 5 bases at J, with 13 bases in the middle. Germline loops: CDR1 SGDLS, CDR2 YYNGEE. Written as DNA, the CDR3 is TGTGCCAGCAGCGTATCCACGGCAAGCGACGAGCAGTACTTC. It yields the protein CASSVSTASDEQYF. The full variable domain, rest sourced from reference TRBV9 and TRBJ2-7, is DSGVTQTPKHLITATGQRVTLRCSPRSGDLSVYWYQQSLDQGLQFLIQYYNGEERAKGNILERFSAQQFPDLHSELNLSSLELGDSALYFCASSVSTASDEQYFGPGTRLTVT.

Comments on this clone: Compared with germline, one end of the junction differs, possibly owing to a read error. This chain joins TRBV7-7 and TRBJ2-5; D gene unclear. The CDR3 totals 20 residues. CDR1 is SSHAT and CDR2 is FNYEAQ in the germline V gene (reference sequence). CDR3: CASSHSSDLWVTNNQETQYF. CDR3 bases: TGTGCTAGCAGCCATAGTTCAGATCTGTGGGTGACAAACAACCAAGAGACCCAGTACTTC.

The sample holds a few counts of this clone. The DNA for the CDR3 is TGCGCCAGCAGCCAAGACCCGCCAGGGGCGAACACCGGGGAGCTGTTTTTT. Translating it yields CASSQDPPGANTGELFF. This rearrangement joins TRBV4-3 to TRBJ2-2, with D possibly being TRBD1 (6 bases). This CDR3 has 17 amino acids. Germline loops: CDR1 LGHNA, CDR2 YSLEER. The V end was cut by 0 bases, the J end by 0 bases, with 11 bases between.

V and J are TRBV10-2 and TRBJ1-1, with D perhaps matching TRBD1 (6 bases). V was shortened by 2 bases and J by 7 bases, with 23 bases between the two germline ends. The CDR3 has 17 amino acids. Germline V CDR1 and CDR2: WSHSY, SAAADI. The CDR3 loop reads CASSERSFQGTIVEAFF. In DNA form, the CDR3 reads TGCGCCAGCAGTGAGAGATCGTTCCAGGGGACGATAGTTGAAGCTTTCTTT.

The chain carries TRBV3-1 (or the pseudogene TRBV3-2) and TRBJ1-6; D possibly corresponds to TRBD1 (5 bases). Per germline, CDR1 LGHDT and CDR2 YNNKEL (reference sequence). Trimming stripped 1 base from V and 5 bases from J, with 9 bases between. The CDR3 is 15 residues long. CDR3 nucleotide sequence: TGTGCCAGCAGCCAAGGGGGCAGAAATAATTCACCCCTCCACTTT. This codes for CASSQGGRNNSPLHF.

This clone has more than one count but fewer than ten. The chain joins TRBV6-2 or TRBV6-3 to TRBJ2-7; TRBD2 aligns across 7 bases. V lost 5 bases to trimming and J lost 2 bases; unmatched junction nucleotides: 6. The CDR3 sequence is 14 residues long. Germline values: CDR1 MNHEY, CDR2 SVGEGT. Here the CDR3 reads CASSRAGLAYEQYF. CDR3 in DNA: TGTGCCAGCAGTCGAGCGGGATTAGCCTACGAGCAGTACTTC.

The table lists this clone with a count of one. The chain has TRBV5-5 and TRBJ2-3; tentative D call: TRBD2 (6 bases). CDR3 length: 15 residues. Trimming took 3 bases from V and 1 from J, leaving 12 bases between them. CDR1 and CDR2 (germline): SGHKS, YYEKEE (reference sequence). CDR3 in DNA: TGTGCCAGCAGCTCCACTAGCAGCGGCACAGATACGCAGTATTTT. This translates into CASSSTSSGTDTQYF.

This clone was seen only a few times. The V call is TRBV7-3, the J call TRBJ2-5; the match to TRBD1 covers 7 bases. V lost 5 bases, J lost 1 base, and 4 bases stayed unmatched. The length of the CDR3 is 14 residues. The germline CDR1 and CDR2 sequences are SGHTA and FQGTGA. The CDR3 spells CASSPTGLQETQYF. CDR3 nucleotide sequence: TGTGCCAGCAGCCCGACAGGGCTCCAAGAGACCCAGTACTTC.